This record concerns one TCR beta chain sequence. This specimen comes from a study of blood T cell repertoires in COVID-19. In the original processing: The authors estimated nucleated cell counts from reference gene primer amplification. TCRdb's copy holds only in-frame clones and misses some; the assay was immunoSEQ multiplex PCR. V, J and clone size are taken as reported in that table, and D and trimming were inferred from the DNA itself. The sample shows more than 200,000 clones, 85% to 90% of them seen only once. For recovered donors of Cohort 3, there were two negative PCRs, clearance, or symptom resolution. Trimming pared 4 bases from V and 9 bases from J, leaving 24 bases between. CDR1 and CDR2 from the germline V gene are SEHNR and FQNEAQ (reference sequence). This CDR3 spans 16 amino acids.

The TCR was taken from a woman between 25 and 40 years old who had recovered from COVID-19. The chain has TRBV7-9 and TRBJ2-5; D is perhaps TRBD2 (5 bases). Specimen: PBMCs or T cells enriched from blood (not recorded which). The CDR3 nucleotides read TGTGCCAGCAGCTCAACCCCAACCTGGTCCGAGGAGGCCCAGTACTTC. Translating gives CASSSTPTWSEEAQYF.